The 27 T cell receptor beta chains presented below share a single source sample, sequenced in a study of CD4 and CD8 cells across lung adenocarcinoma regions. TCRdb processed the PCR reads anew with MiXCR; each CDR3 protein has one entry. The sample has approximately 9,600 distinct CDR3 sequences; 46% are singletons. Input material: CD4+ T cells from the margin of a lung tumor. The receptor set was obtained from a female donor with lung adenocarcinoma. The CD4 and CD8 labels of this study may be unreliable.

This clonotype was seen many times. V is TRBV7-2 and J is TRBJ2-7; 8 bases are a match to TRBD2. This CDR3 spans 16 amino acids. V was pared by 4 bases and J by 6 bases, with 14 bases of the junction left unmatched. CDR1 and CDR2 (germline): SGHTA, FQGNSA. The CDR3 reads CASSYGIAGRAREQYF. In nucleotides, the CDR3 is TGTGCCAGCAGCTACGGGATAGCGGGACGGGCTCGCGAGCAGTACTTC.

The V gene is TRBV5-1, the J gene TRBJ1-1; 10 bases are a match to TRBD1. Germline V lookup: CDR1 SGHRS, CDR2 YFSETQ. Unmatched junction bases numbered 6, after V lost 3 bases and J lost 7 bases. The CDR3 contains 14 residues. CDR3 nucleotide sequence: TGCGCCAGCAGCTCCAGACAGGGGGCGGGTGAAGCTTTCTTT. This codes for CASSSRQGAGEAFF.

For this clonotype: The junction differs from germline at one of its ends, possibly a read error. The rearrangement uses TRBV6-1 and TRBJ2-2; D call uncertain. From germline, CDR1 is MNHNS and CDR2 SASEGT. The CDR3 is 15 amino acids. DNA of the CDR3: TGTGCCAGCAGTGAATGGCAAACGCCCGCCGAGGAGCTGTATTTT. Its protein is CASSEWQTPAEELYF.

The chain links TRBV11-2 to TRBJ2-7, with D hard to call. The CDR3 length is 15 residues. Germline CDR1 SGHAT, CDR2 FQNNGV. V lost 0 bases and J 3 bases, leaving 12 bases between the germline ends. The CDR3 DNA follows: TGTGCCAGCAGCTTAGATCGGATGTATAACTACGAGCAGTACTTC. Translation: CASSLDRMYNYEQYF.

V gene TRBV12-3 or TRBV12-4 combines with J gene TRBJ2-4; no firm D call. The ends were cut back, 2 bases at V and 9 bases at J, with 20 bases in the middle. There are 16 residues in the CDR3. Here the CDR3 reads CASSLSPLPQVGIQYF. CDR3 nucleotide sequence: TGTGCCAGCAGTTTATCTCCTCTTCCCCAAGTAGGCATTCAGTACTTC.

Turning to this clonotype: The junction does not match germline at one end; this may be a read error. V gene TRBV6-2 or TRBV6-3 combines with J gene TRBJ2-3; D remains unclear. Germline lookup yields CDR1 MNHEY and CDR2 SVGEGT. There are 14 residues in the CDR3. The CDR3 sequence is CASNAGILTDTQYF. Here the CDR3 DNA reads TGTGCCAGCAATGCAGGTATACTCACAGACACGCAGTATTTT.

As regards this clonotype: At one boundary the junction diverges from the germline segment, which might be a read error. This sequence joins TRBV11-3 and TRBJ2-3; D perhaps matches TRBD2 (6 bases). The germline CDR1 and CDR2 sequences are SGHNT and YENEEA. The CDR3 runs to 17 residues. CDR3 in amino acids: CADGEGIGGRGTDTQYF. The CDR3 DNA reads as TGTGCCGACGGAGAGGGCATCGGGGGACGAGGCACAGATACCCAGTATTTT. The entire variable domain, with the rest obtained from reference TRBV11-3 and TRBJ2-3, is as follows: EAGVVQSPRYKIIEKKQPVAFWCNPISGHNTLYWYLQNLGQGPELLIRYENEEAVDDSQLPKDRFSAERLKGVDSTLKIQPAELGDSAVYLCADGEGIGGRGTDTQYFGPGTRLTVL.

This clonotype was seen more than once but under ten times. The CDR3 DNA reads as TGTGCCAGCACTTGTTCAGGCAACACTGAAGCTTTCTTT. It yields the protein CASTCSGNTEAFF. This sequence joins TRBV25-1 and TRBJ1-1; D is ambiguous. V lost 7 bases to trimming and J lost 2 bases, with 11 bases between them. Germline CDR1 MGHDK, CDR2 SYGVNS. The CDR3 contains 13 residues.

The chain employs TRBV7-2 and TRBJ2-1; the D gene could be TRBD1 or TRBD2 (6 bases each). The germline V gene encodes CDR1 SGHTA and CDR2 FQGNSA. Trimming took 1 base from V and 4 from J, leaving 11 bases between them. This CDR3 has 15 residues. The CDR3 coding sequence is TGTGCCAGCAGCTTAGACGGGGGCCTGTACAATGAGCAGTTCTTC. Its protein is CASSLDGGLYNEQFF.

This clonotype is categorized as medium-sized. This chain uses TRBV27 with TRBJ2-5, with 9 nucleotides matching TRBD1. The DNA end is a closer match to TRBJ2-7, so the J assignment may be wrong. The CDR3 covers 14 residues. From germline, CDR1 is MNHEY and CDR2 SMNVEV (reference sequence). The CDR3 sequence: CASSAGTGPYEQYF. The CDR3 nucleotides are TGTGCCAGCAGTGCCGGGACAGGGCCTTACGAGCAGTACTTC.

This clonotype was counted a few times. The chain couples TRBV27 to TRBJ1-4; D uncertain. Trimming removed 2 bases at V and 0 bases at J, with 7 bases between. The CDR3 is 15 residues long. Per the germline V gene, CDR1 is MNHEY and CDR2 is SMNVEV (reference sequence). The CDR3 loop is CASSLRGATNEKLFF. The CDR3 nucleotides read TGTGCCAGCAGTTTACGGGGAGCAACTAATGAAAAACTGTTTTTT.

This clonotype was seen a few times. The rearrangement joins TRBV11-3 to TRBJ2-5, with D tentatively TRBD2 (6 bases). The germline V and J ends were trimmed by 0 bases and 2 bases, with 10 bases remaining between them. This CDR3 has 15 amino acids. Germline V gives CDR1 SGHNT, CDR2 YENEEA. The CDR3 sequence is CASSLDGGDQETQYF. The CDR3 DNA follows: TGTGCCAGCAGCTTAGATGGAGGGGATCAAGAGACCCAGTACTTC.

This clonotype is medium-sized. The chain carries TRBV4-1 and TRBJ2-3; 15 bases are a match to TRBD2. Germline assignment: CDR1 MGHRA and CDR2 YSYEKL. CDR3 length: 19 residues. J was trimmed by 3 bases and V by 4 bases; bases with no gene match: 11. The CDR3 reads CASSPGPGLAGGGTDTQYF. DNA for the CDR3: TGCGCCAGCAGCCCGGGCCCGGGACTAGCGGGAGGAGGGACAGATACGCAGTATTTT.

This clonotype showed up many times. The CDR3 DNA reads as TGTGCCAGCAGTTTAGGACTAGCGGGAGGTTCAGATACGCAGTATTTT. It yields the protein CASSLGLAGGSDTQYF. The rearrangement uses TRBV27 and TRBJ2-3; 14 positions agree with TRBD2. The V and J ends lost 2 bases and 4 bases, in that order; junction bases with no gene match: 2. The CDR3 loop spans 16 amino acids. Germline V gene lookup returns CDR1 MNHEY and CDR2 SMNVEV (reference sequence).

This clonotype was observed a handful of times. This rearrangement joins TRBV7-2 to TRBJ2-3, with D perhaps matching TRBD2 (5 bases). This CDR3 is built from 14 residues. Per germline, CDR1 SGHTA and CDR2 FQGNSA. Between the trimmed V and J ends, which lost 2 bases and 6 bases, there was a span of 12 bases. This CDR3 is CASSLQVSADTQYF. CDR3 sequence (DNA): TGTGCCAGCAGCTTACAGGTTAGCGCTGATACGCAGTATTTT.

The V call is TRBV25-1, the J call TRBJ2-1; D is unclear. TRBJ2-5 matches the DNA end more closely, so the J call is doubtful. CDR1 and CDR2 (germline): MGHDK, SYGVNS. The CDR3 contains 12 residues. This CDR3 is CASSDPEETQYF. The DNA for the CDR3 is TGTGCCAGCAGTGATCCAGAAGAGACCCAGTACTTC.

The chain recombines TRBV10-1 with TRBJ2-1; 7 positions match TRBD2. V lost 9 bases to trimming and J lost 0 bases; unmatched junction nucleotides: 2. Germline loops: CDR1 WNHNN, CDR2 SYGVQD (reference sequence). The CDR3 covers 13 residues. In DNA form, the CDR3 reads TGCGCCAGTGGACTAGACTCCTACAATGAGCAGTTCTTC. Amino acid sequence: CASGLDSYNEQFF.

This clonotype has more than one count but fewer than ten. The V and J genes are TRBV30 and TRBJ2-1; a possible D gene is TRBD2 (7 bases). The germline V and J ends were trimmed by 3 bases and 5 bases, with 17 bases remaining between them. Germline assignment: CDR1 GTSNPN and CDR2 SVGIG (reference sequence). The CDR3 totals 15 residues. The CDR3, as DNA: TGTGCCTGGAGGGACTCAGGGAGGGGGAACAATGAGCAGTTCTTC. This gives the protein CAWRDSGRGNNEQFF.

The genes are TRBV10-1 and TRBJ2-4, with D perhaps being TRBD1 or TRBD2 (5 bases each). This CDR3 comprises 13 residues. Germline values: CDR1 WNHNN, CDR2 SYGVQD (reference sequence). Here the CDR3 reads CVSGLEGTNIQYF. Written as DNA, the CDR3 is TGCGTCTCGGGGCTGGAAGGCACAAACATTCAGTACTTC.

The V gene is TRBV7-2, the J gene TRBJ1-5; D gene uncertain. The CDR3 is 15 residues long. V lost 1 base and J 0 bases, leaving 7 bases between the germline ends. Germline V gene lookup returns CDR1 SGHTA and CDR2 FQGNSA. CDR3 sequence (DNA): TGTGCCAGCAGCTTAGTTGCAAATAGCAATCAGCCCCAGCATTTT. As protein: CASSLVANSNQPQHF.

This clonotype was picked up many times. CDR3 residues: CASSPRQGSVYGYTF. CDR3 bases: TGTGCCAGCAGTCCAAGACAGGGATCGGTCTATGGCTACACCTTC. V usage is TRBV28 and J usage is TRBJ1-2, with 7 bases identical to TRBD1. The CDR3 extends over 15 amino acids. Losses at the gene ends were 5 bases for V and 4 bases for J; bases not matched to a gene: 10. The germline V gene encodes CDR1 MDHEN and CDR2 SYDVKM.

The J gene is TRBJ2-3, the V gene TRBV6-1; TRBD2 matches 9 bases. J lost 5 bases, V lost 1 base, and 4 bases had no gene match. Germline-derived CDR1 and CDR2 are MNHNS and SASEGT. The CDR3 contains 15 residues. In DNA form, the CDR3 reads TGTGCCAGCAGTGAAGGACTAGCGGCCAAAGATACGCAGTATTTT. The encoded protein is CASSEGLAAKDTQYF.

The V and J genes are TRBV6-5 and TRBJ2-2, with D possibly matching TRBD1 (7 bases). The tail of the sequence fits TRBJ2-3 better, so the J call may be wrong. Germline V gene data show CDR1 as MNHEY and CDR2 as SVGAGI. The CDR3 is made up of 14 amino acids. The CDR3 DNA is TGTGCCAGCAGTTCCACCGGGGGCACAGGGGCGCAGTATTTT. Amino acid sequence: CASSSTGGTGAQYF.

In this sample, this clonotype turned up a few times. The gene calls are TRBV6-1 and TRBJ1-1, with D possibly matching TRBD1 (6 bases). With 7 bases removed from V and 1 base from J, the gap between germline ends came to 16 bases. The CDR3 extends over 15 amino acids. CDR1 is MNHNS, CDR2 SASEGT, per germline. This CDR3 reads CASTNVGTRNTEAFF. The DNA of the CDR3 is TGTGCCAGCACCAATGTAGGGACAAGGAACACTGAAGCTTTCTTT.

This clonotype was seen repeatedly, ten times or more. Because it lacks the conserved phenylalanine or tryptophan at the end, this CDR3 is likely a read error. The DNA is omitted, as the CDR3 cannot be located on it reliably, and the CDR3 follows TCRdb's listing. The V and J genes are TRBV10-1 and TRBJ2-1. Germline lookup yields CDR1 WNHNN and CDR2 SYGVQD (reference sequence). The CDR3 length is 10 residues, termini included. The CDR3 region is CASSDGATNS.

Ten or more counts support this clonotype. The J gene is TRBJ2-1, the V gene TRBV7-2, with D uncertain. The DNA end is more similar to TRBJ2-7, so the J call may be wrong. Germline V lookup: CDR1 SGHTA, CDR2 FQGNSA. The CDR3 extends over 12 amino acids. CDR3 sequence (DNA): TGTGCCAGCAGCTCCAACAGATACGAGCAGTACTTC. Encoded protein: CASSSNRYEQYF.

This rearrangement joins TRBV27 to TRBJ2-4; TRBD1 or TRBD2 may be the D gene (6 bases each). CDR1 MNHEY and CDR2 SMNVEV come from the germline V gene (reference sequence). V lost 6 bases to trimming and J lost 13 bases, with 28 bases between them. CDR3 length: 16 residues. For the CDR3, the DNA is TGTGCCAGCAGCGAGAGGGGGGTGTTTGGCACAAACACGCAGTACTTC. Translation gives CASSERGVFGTNTQYF.